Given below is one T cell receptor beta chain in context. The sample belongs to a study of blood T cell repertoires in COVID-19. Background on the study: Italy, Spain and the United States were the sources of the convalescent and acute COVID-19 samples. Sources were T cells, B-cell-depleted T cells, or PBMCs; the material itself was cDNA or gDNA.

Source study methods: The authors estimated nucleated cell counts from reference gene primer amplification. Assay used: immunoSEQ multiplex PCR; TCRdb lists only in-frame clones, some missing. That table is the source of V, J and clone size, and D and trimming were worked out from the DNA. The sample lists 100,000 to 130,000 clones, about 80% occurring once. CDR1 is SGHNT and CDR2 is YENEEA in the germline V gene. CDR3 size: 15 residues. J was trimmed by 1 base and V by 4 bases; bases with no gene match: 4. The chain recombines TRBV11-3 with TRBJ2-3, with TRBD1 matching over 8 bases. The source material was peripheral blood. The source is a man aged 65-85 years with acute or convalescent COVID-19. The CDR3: CASSSGQDRTDTQYF. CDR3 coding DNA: TGTGCCAGCAGCTCGGGACAGGACCGCACAGATACGCAGTATTTT.